This TCR beta chain stems from a study of blood T cell repertoires in COVID-19. CDR3 length: 15 amino acids. Trimming removed 3 bases at V and 9 bases at J, with 15 bases between. CDR1 and CDR2 (germline): MDHEN, SYDVKM. Profiling relied on immunoSEQ multiplex PCR, and the TCRdb table lists in-frame clones only, not all of them. The top ten clones hold about 4.1% of a sample with roughly 300,000 clones, around 84% of them seen once. Participant-given clinical history determined each cohort assignment. Donors in Cohort 3 who had recovered were those with two negative PCRs, healthcare professional clearance, or resolution of their symptoms.

The material sequenced was PBMCs or T cells enriched from blood (not recorded which). The gene calls are TRBV28 and TRBJ1-6, with a tentative D call TRBD1 (6 bases). This receptor was taken from a man aged 25 to 40 who had recovered from COVID-19. CDR3 region: CASSLGHSFGSPLHF. Here the CDR3 DNA reads TGTGCCAGCAGTTTGGGACACTCATTTGGTTCACCCCTCCACTTT.